A single sample gave rise to the 9 T cell receptor beta chains below, sequenced in a study of T cell responses to AZD1222 COVID-19 vaccine. Measured with immunoSEQ multiplex PCR; TCRdb has only the in-frame clones, and not every one. Of around 120,000 clones in the sample, more than 85% were seen once. The specimen was peripheral blood, collected on day 0 of AZD1222 vaccination. These receptors came from an adult in good health.

This rearrangement joins TRBV28 to TRBJ1-5, with 9 bases aligning to TRBD1. This CDR3 has 15 amino acids. Germline V gene data show CDR1 as MDHEN and CDR2 as SYDVKM. Trimming removed 7 bases from V and 5 bases from J; junction bases left unmatched: 9. The CDR3 region is CASTRSGTGYQPQHF. CDR3 DNA: TGTGCCAGCACTAGGAGCGGGACAGGGTATCAGCCCCAGCATTTT.

V usage is TRBV7-9 and J usage is TRBJ2-1; D unresolved. The CDR3 has 15 amino acids. Germline CDR1 SEHNR, CDR2 FQNEAQ (reference sequence). V lost 3 bases, J lost 5 bases, and 14 bases lay in between. The CDR3: CASSFSRLEDNEQFF. CDR3 bases: TGTGCCAGCAGCTTCAGCCGGTTAGAGGACAATGAGCAGTTCTTC.

The chain carries TRBV10-1 and TRBJ1-2; D call uncertain. Germline V gene data show CDR1 as WNHNN and CDR2 as SYGVQD (reference sequence). This CDR3 region has 13 residues. Trimming stripped 10 bases from V and 5 bases from J, with 17 bases between. The CDR3 spells CAIPEDGLYGYTF. CDR3 DNA: TGCGCCATCCCGGAGGACGGGCTTTATGGCTACACCTTC.

The chain links TRBV6-4 to TRBJ1-5; weak D call: TRBD1 (5 bases). With 0 bases removed from V and 6 bases from J, the gap between germline ends came to 15 bases. The CDR3 extends over 16 amino acids. Per the germline V gene, CDR1 is MRHNA and CDR2 is SNTAGT. The DNA for the CDR3 is TGTGCCAGCAGTGACTCAAGAGGGCAGGGTCTTCAGCCCCAGCATTTT. Translating gives CASSDSRGQGLQPQHF.

The chain recombines TRBV5-1 with TRBJ2-1; 10 bases line up with TRBD1. This CDR3 has 14 residues. Germline CDR1 is SGHRS and CDR2 is YFSETQ. Trimming at V came to 0 bases and at J to 8 bases, leaving 2 bases not matched to a gene. The chain's CDR3 is CASSLGTGGDEQFF. The CDR3 DNA follows: TGCGCCAGCAGCTTGGGGACAGGGGGGGATGAGCAGTTCTTC.

This chain links TRBV27 with TRBJ2-7, with a weak D call TRBD1 (6 bases). V was clipped by 5 bases and J by 2 bases, with 10 bases between them. Per the germline V gene, CDR1 is MNHEY and CDR2 is SMNVEV (reference sequence). CDR3 length: 13 residues. The CDR3 is CASSDRQAYEQYF. Written as DNA, the CDR3 is TGTGCCAGCAGTGACCGACAGGCCTACGAGCAGTACTTC.

The chain is built from TRBV7-2 and TRBJ1-5, with a possible D match to TRBD1 (6 bases). Looked up from germline, CDR1 is SGHTA and CDR2 is FQGNSA. This CDR3 has 14 residues. Trimming pared 1 base from V and 6 bases from J, leaving 10 bases between. The CDR3: CASSLGQGSQPQHF. CDR3 nucleotides: TGTGCCAGCAGCTTAGGTCAGGGGAGTCAGCCCCAGCATTTT.

The chain links TRBV12-3 or TRBV12-4 to TRBJ1-4; D gene unclear. This CDR3 contains 11 residues. V was pared by 5 bases and J by 15 bases, with 13 bases between. CDR3 loop: CASSPGKLLFF. The CDR3 nucleotides are TGTGCCAGCAGTCCCGGGAAATTATTGTTTTTT.

The chain is built from TRBV19 and TRBJ1-6; TRBD1 matches at 9 bases. With 5 bases clipped from V and 13 bases from J, the junction kept 9 bases outside the gene matches. Germline CDR1 and CDR2: LNHDA and SQIVND (reference sequence). The CDR3 consists of 14 residues. The CDR3 sequence is CASSVPGQGLPLHF. The CDR3 DNA reads TGTGCCAGTAGTGTACCGGGACAGGGCCTCCCCCTCCACTTT.